One sample yielded the 26 T cell receptor beta chains listed below, sequenced in a study of early T cells in non-severe SARS-CoV-2 infection. TCRdb used MiXCR to reprocess the 5' RACE reads, holding one entry per CDR3 protein. The sample lists fewer than 110,000 distinct CDR3 sequences, around 10% occurring once. Source material: whole blood. These receptors all come from an adult who was a healthcare worker with PCR-confirmed SARS-CoV-2 infection or an uninfected control (not recorded which).

The genes are TRBV4-3 and TRBJ2-1, with TRBD2 matching 14 bases. Germline V CDR1 and CDR2: LGHNA, YSLEER. V trimming: 2 bases; J trimming: 6 bases; junction bases outside the gene matches: 9. The CDR3 is 18 amino acids. The CDR3 spells CASSQKKKTSGRANEQFF. The CDR3 DNA follows: TGCGCCAGCAGCCAAAAAAAAAAGACTAGCGGGAGGGCCAATGAGCAGTTCTTC.

For the CDR3, the DNA is TGCGCCAGCAGCTACGGACTGGACTATGGCTACACCTTC. This codes for CASSYGLDYGYTF. J is TRBJ1-2 and V is TRBV5-1, with D unclear. Per germline, CDR1 SGHRS and CDR2 YFSETQ. Trimming shortened V by 3 bases and J by 3 bases, and 9 bases separated the two germline ends. The CDR3 loop spans 13 amino acids.

This chain joins TRBV6-5 and TRBJ2-2; a weak D match, TRBD2 (7 bases). The CDR3 contains 18 residues. The germline CDR1 and CDR2 sequences are MNHEY and SVGAGI. Trimming pared 2 bases from V and 4 bases from J, leaving 20 bases between. The CDR3 sequence is CASSYNYRGGGSTGELFF. As DNA, the CDR3 is TGTGCCAGCAGTTACAACTACCGAGGGGGGGGATCCACCGGGGAGCTGTTTTTT.

Only a few counts were recorded for this clonotype. The V call is TRBV20-1, the J call TRBJ2-7; 7 nucleotides match TRBD2. CDR1 and CDR2 from the germline V gene are DFQATT and SNEGSKA (reference sequence). The CDR3 totals 14 residues. J was trimmed by 0 bases and V by 3 bases; bases with no gene match: 5. The CDR3 sequence is CSASGLAVSYEQYF. The CDR3 DNA follows: TGCAGTGCTAGCGGGCTAGCGGTCTCCTACGAGCAGTACTTC.

J is TRBJ2-1 and V is TRBV29-1; D perhaps matches TRBD2 (5 bases). The V gene's germline CDR1 is SQVTM and CDR2 ANQGSEA. The CDR3 loop spans 11 amino acids. The ends were cut back, 7 bases at V and 8 bases at J, with 12 bases in the middle. In nucleotides, the CDR3 is TGCAGCGCCGAGGGCGGCCATGAGCAGTTCTTC. Translated, it gives CSAEGGHEQFF.

This clonotype was counted many times. This chain joins TRBV4-3 and TRBJ1-5, with 7 bases lining up with TRBD1. CDR3 length: 17 residues. V dropped 0 bases and J dropped 0; count of bases not matched to a gene: 5. CDR1 is LGHNA, CDR2 YSLEER, per germline. As DNA, the CDR3 is TGCGCCAGCAGCCAAGATAGGGCAGGGGGTAGCAATCAGCCCCAGCATTTT. It is translated as CASSQDRAGGSNQPQHF.

This chain connects TRBV6-5 to TRBJ1-1, with no clear D. This CDR3 has 13 amino acids. Germline loops: CDR1 MNHEY, CDR2 SVGAGI. V was shortened by 7 bases and J by 0 bases, with 9 bases between the two germline ends. The CDR3 protein is CASKGYLNTEAFF. As DNA, the CDR3 is TGTGCCAGCAAGGGATACCTGAACACTGAAGCTTTCTTT.

This clonotype came up many times. V is TRBV11-2 and J is TRBJ2-7, with 8 bases that match TRBD1. The CDR3 contains 15 residues. Trimming cost V 5 bases and J 3 bases; bases outside gene matches: 9. CDR1 SGHAT and CDR2 FQNNGV come from the germline V gene. CDR3 DNA sequence: TGTGCCAGCAGCCTTGCGAGGGACAGGTTCTACGAGCAGTACTTC. It encodes CASSLARDRFYEQYF.

The chain carries TRBV6-4 and TRBJ2-1; weak D call: TRBD2 (6 bases). The germline V gene encodes CDR1 MRHNA and CDR2 SNTAGT. Trimming removed 0 bases from V and 0 bases from J, with 6 bases in between. The CDR3 length is 15 residues. CDR3 protein: CASSDSSGSYNEQFF. Written as DNA, the CDR3 is TGTGCCAGCAGTGACTCTAGCGGCTCCTACAATGAGCAGTTCTTC.

The table lists this clonotype with many counts. This rearrangement joins TRBV12-3 or TRBV12-4 to TRBJ1-3; no clear D. V dropped 5 bases and J dropped 0 bases, with 11 bases sitting between them. The CDR3 has 15 amino acids. DNA of the CDR3: TGTGCCAGCAGTGGCAGCCTCCCCTCTGGAAACACCATATATTTT. This codes for CASSGSLPSGNTIYF.

This clonotype has a handful of counts. The chain combines TRBV20-1 with TRBJ2-7, with TRBD2 as a possible D gene (6 bases). The CDR3 contains 14 residues. Germline loops: CDR1 DFQATT, CDR2 SNEGSKA (reference sequence). The V and J ends lost 6 bases and 2 bases respectively, with 17 bases between them. The chain's CDR3 is CSAFRGAFTYEQYF. The CDR3 DNA sequence: TGCAGTGCGTTCCGCGGGGCGTTTACCTACGAGCAGTACTTC.

This clonotype was seen at least ten times. The chain has TRBV4-1 and TRBJ1-5, with D tentatively TRBD1 (5 bases). Germline CDR1 is MGHRA and CDR2 is YSYEKL. CDR3 length equals 14 residues. V gave up 4 bases and J gave up 11 bases, with 18 bases separating them. In nucleotides, the CDR3 is TGCGCCAGCAGCCCTACTCTATGGGGGATGGCCCAGCATTTT. This encodes CASSPTLWGMAQHF.

The sample holds a few counts of this clonotype. The rearrangement links TRBV7-2 to TRBJ2-4; the match to TRBD1 covers 8 bases. V lost 8 bases to trimming and J lost 6 bases; unmatched junction nucleotides: 12. Germline V gene lookup returns CDR1 SGHTA and CDR2 FQGNSA. The CDR3 has 15 residues. The CDR3 here is CASSYLSGTGNIQYF. The CDR3 region has the DNA TGTGCCAGCTCCTATCTTTCCGGGACAGGAAACATTCAGTACTTC.

As DNA, the CDR3 is TGTGCCAGCTCACCCTCCCCGGGGGATACGCAGTATTTT. It encodes CASSPSPGDTQYF. The chain has TRBV18 and TRBJ2-3; a weak D match, TRBD2 (5 bases). Trimming removed 3 bases at V and 6 bases at J, with 10 bases between. The germline V gene encodes CDR1 KGHSH and CDR2 LQKENI. The CDR3 contains 13 residues.

CDR3: CASSQAGGGQETQYF. The DNA of the CDR3 is TGCGCCAGCAGCCAAGCAGGGGGCGGGCAAGAGACCCAGTACTTC. The chain is built from TRBV4-1 and TRBJ2-5; 8 bases match TRBD1. Per the germline V gene, CDR1 is MGHRA and CDR2 is YSYEKL. V shed 1 base, J shed 2 bases, and the junction held 3 bases outside the gene matches. The length of the CDR3 is 15 residues.

The gene calls are TRBV27 and TRBJ1-6; 7 nucleotides line up with TRBD1. The CDR3 has 15 amino acids. Looked up from germline, CDR1 is MNHEY and CDR2 is SMNVEV (reference sequence). J gave up 8 bases and V 4 bases, and 8 bases lay outside the gene matches. The CDR3 DNA reads as TGTGCCAGCAGTTCCGCAGGGGGATCTGATTCACCCCTCCACTTT. Its protein is CASSSAGGSDSPLHF.

The gene calls are TRBV20-1 and TRBJ2-5; a possible D gene is TRBD2 (5 bases). The CDR3 has 12 residues. Germline CDR1 and CDR2: DFQATT and SNEGSKA (reference sequence). The V end lost 3 bases, the J end lost 5 bases, and 10 bases lay between the germline ends. The CDR3 here is CSARTTGETQYF. In DNA form, the CDR3 reads TGCAGTGCTAGGACCACGGGGGAGACCCAGTACTTC.

This chain connects TRBV7-9 to TRBJ2-3; 9 positions agree with TRBD1. Germline-derived CDR1 and CDR2 are SEHNR and FQNEAQ (reference sequence). J lost 7 bases, V lost 4 bases, and 9 bases had no gene match. The length of the CDR3 is 15 residues. The DNA for the CDR3 is TGTGCCAGCAGCTCTCCGGGACAGGGACGATATACGCAGTATTTT. This gives the protein CASSSPGQGRYTQYF.

This chain links TRBV6-6 with TRBJ2-1; D is ambiguous. V lost 0 bases, J lost 10 bases, and 16 bases lay in between. This CDR3 has 15 residues. The germline V gene encodes CDR1 MNHNY and CDR2 SVGAGI (reference sequence). This CDR3 reads CASSYSIDLPGEQFF. For the CDR3, the DNA is TGTGCCAGCAGTTACTCCATCGATCTACCCGGGGAGCAGTTCTTC.

This clonotype was recorded a few times. This chain joins TRBV27 and TRBJ2-5, with 11 positions matching TRBD1. The CDR3 is 15 amino acids. V dropped 5 bases and J dropped 5; count of bases not matched to a gene: 7. CDR1 MNHEY and CDR2 SMNVEV come from the germline V gene (reference sequence). In nucleotides, the CDR3 is TGTGCCAGCAGTCCACCGGACAGGGGGCGGGAGACCCAGTACTTC. Translation gives CASSPPDRGRETQYF.

In this sample, this clonotype turned up many times. The V and J genes are TRBV18 and TRBJ1-1; 12 nucleotides match TRBD1. Germline CDR1 KGHSH, CDR2 LQKENI. This CDR3 region has 17 residues. Losses at the gene ends were 3 bases for V and 5 bases for J; bases not matched to a gene: 10. The CDR3 DNA reads as TGTGCCAGCTCACCCTCCCGGGACAGGGGGCGGGGAACTGAAGCTTTCTTT. Translating it yields CASSPSRDRGRGTEAFF.

V gene TRBV5-1 combines with J gene TRBJ2-1; D might be TRBD2 (7 bases). Germline-derived CDR1 and CDR2 are SGHRS and YFSETQ. This CDR3 comprises 12 residues. Trimming removed 0 bases from V and 12 bases from J, with 10 bases in between. The CDR3 DNA follows: TGCGCCAGCAGCTTGGCGGGGGGCGGGCAGTTCTTC. Translation: CASSLAGGGQFF.

This clonotype turned up a few times. This chain uses TRBV5-5 with TRBJ2-3; D is perhaps TRBD1 (6 bases). Trimming shortened V by 4 bases and J by 3 bases, and 21 bases separated the two germline ends. Germline lookup yields CDR1 SGHKS and CDR2 YYEKEE (reference sequence). The CDR3 extends over 17 amino acids. CDR3 sequence: CASSRVGQGKRTDTQYF. The DNA of the CDR3 is TGTGCCAGCAGCCGGGTTGGGCAGGGGAAACGGACAGATACGCAGTATTTT.

This clonotype was recorded many times. The V gene is TRBV2, the J gene TRBJ2-1, with 7 positions matching TRBD2. Germline lookup yields CDR1 SNHLY and CDR2 FYNNEI. The CDR3 runs to 13 residues. The V gene end was trimmed by 3 bases and the J gene end by 6 bases; junction bases not matched to a gene: 2. The CDR3 nucleotides are TGTGCCAGCAGTGAGACTAGCAGCAATGAGCAGTTCTTC. Amino acid sequence: CASSETSSNEQFF.

This clonotype was detected only a few times. The rearrangement joins TRBV11-2 to TRBJ1-1; D gene unclear. Trimming stripped 4 bases from V and 4 bases from J, with 10 bases between. CDR1 SGHAT and CDR2 FQNNGV come from the germline V gene. CDR3 length: 13 amino acids. The CDR3 protein is CASSSRRGTEAFF. The DNA of the CDR3 is TGTGCCAGCAGCTCGAGAAGAGGCACTGAAGCTTTCTTT.

This clonotype was found many times. This chain uses TRBV27 with TRBJ2-7; the D gene is possibly TRBD1 (5 bases). Germline V gives CDR1 MNHEY, CDR2 SMNVEV (reference sequence). CDR3 size: 14 residues. V was shortened by 7 bases and J by 0 bases, with 13 bases between the two germline ends. The CDR3 sequence is CASMVRAYSYEQYF. The CDR3 bases are TGTGCCAGCATGGTCAGGGCCTACTCCTACGAGCAGTACTTC.